The entry below describes one T cell receptor (beta chain). This CDR3 has 20 amino acids. Sequenced by immunoSEQ multiplex PCR; TCRdb stores in-frame clones only, minus some. The data contain about 140,000 clones, about 93% of them singletons. A history of autoimmune disease or systemic immunosuppression excluded patients. The sample is drawn from a study of OX40 agonist ivuxolimab in advanced cancers. Overall study: Ivuxolimab was delivered to patients intravenously every 2 weeks at doses spanning 0.01 to 10 mg/kg. Three dose-escalation patients had partial responses: one with hepatocellular carcinoma and two with cutaneous melanoma. With a range of roughly 23 to 85, age averaged about 59 years, and around 80% were male.

The chain carries TRBV21-1 and TRBJ2-6; the D segment call TRBD2 is taken from the table without a DNA check. TRBV21-1 is deemed a pseudogene. The sample here was CD4+ or CD8+ T cells sorted from blood, taken in a trial of the OX40 agonist ivuxolimab. This receptor was taken from an adult with an advanced solid tumor such as melanoma, head and neck, liver or kidney cancer. In DNA, the CDR3 is TGTGCCAGCAGCAAAAAGTGTGGAAAGCGGGGACATACTGGGGCCAACGTCCTGACTTTC. Translating it yields CASSKKCGKRGHTGANVLTF.